A single sample is the source of the 28 T cell receptor beta chains below, sequenced in a study of regulatory T cells in long-lasting Graves disease. Time point meaning: persistent/refractory GD, antithyroid drugs over 5 years with positive TRAb. From PBMCs, RNA was extracted and then used to make the TCR library. In building TCR beta libraries, iRepertoire HTBI primers were used together with Arm-PCR of CDR3 regions. TCRdb analysed the multiplex PCR reads with MiXCR anew, one entry per CDR3 protein. The profile covers almost 350,000 distinct CDR3 sequences, with 20% appearing a single time and roughly 29% taken by the ten largest. Sequenced here: peripheral blood mononuclear cells (PBMCs), sampled when the disease was refractory, from a patient treated with antithyroid drugs. These receptors originate from a female donor with Graves disease.

The chain carries TRBV3-1 and TRBJ2-6, with 9 bases lining up with TRBD2. The CDR3 runs 19 residues. V was pared by 0 bases and J by 2 bases, with 8 bases of the junction left unmatched. From germline, CDR1 is LGHDT and CDR2 YNNKEL (reference sequence). The CDR3 here is CASSQDLRLAVPGANVLTF. The DNA of the CDR3 is TGTGCCAGCAGCCAAGATCTTAGACTAGCGGTCCCTGGGGCCAACGTCCTGACTTTC.

This clonotype was observed a few times. J is TRBJ1-6 and V is TRBV19, with D uncertain. V was clipped by 3 bases and J by 8 bases, with 14 bases between them. This CDR3 has 15 amino acids. Looked up from germline, CDR1 is LNHDA and CDR2 is SQIVND (reference sequence). The CDR3 DNA reads TGTGCCAGTAGTATTGGCGTCCCTCCGGATTCACCCCTCCACTTT. Translated, it gives CASSIGVPPDSPLHF.

This clonotype was counted ten times or more. The rearrangement joins TRBV7-2 to TRBJ2-7; possible D gene TRBD1, 5 bases. Germline-derived CDR1 and CDR2 are SGHTA and FQGNSA. Between the trimmed V and J ends, which lost 0 bases and 0 bases, there was a span of 9 bases. This CDR3 spans 15 amino acids. The CDR3 sequence is CASSLAPRDSYEQYF. CDR3 nucleotides: TGTGCCAGCAGCTTAGCCCCCAGGGACTCCTACGAGCAGTACTTC. The whole variable domain, remainder taken from reference TRBV7-2 and TRBJ2-7, is GAGVSQSPSNKVTEKGKDVELRCDPISGHTALYWYRQSLGQGLEFLIYFQGNSAPDKSGLPSDRFSAERTGGSVSTLTIQRTQQEDSAVYLCASSLAPRDSYEQYFGPGTRLTVT.

This clonotype is a singleton in its sample. The chain uses TRBV10-2 and TRBJ2-2; D might be TRBD1 or TRBD2, each matching 6 bases. The V and J ends lost 6 bases and 6 bases respectively, with 11 bases between them. CDR3 length: 13 residues. Per the germline V gene, CDR1 is WSHSY and CDR2 is SAAADI. The DNA for the CDR3 is TGCGCCAGCAGAGGGGGGTCCCCCGGGGAGCTGTTTTTT. It codes for CASRGGSPGELFF.

CDR3 sequence (DNA): TGTGCCACCAGTGACAGGGGACCTGGAAACACCATATATTTT. Translated: CATSDRGPGNTIYF. The V and J genes are TRBV24-1 and TRBJ1-3; TRBD1 is a possible D gene (6 bases). This CDR3 spans 14 amino acids. Germline CDR1 reads KGHDR; CDR2 reads SFDVKD. The germline V and J ends were trimmed by 4 bases and 2 bases, with 8 bases remaining between them.

Only a few counts were recorded for this clonotype. J is TRBJ1-6 and V is TRBV27; possibly TRBD1 for D (5 bases). Germline-derived CDR1 and CDR2 are MNHEY and SMNVEV (reference sequence). This CDR3 comprises 17 residues. Trimming pared 6 bases from V and 0 bases from J, leaving 15 bases between. Here the CDR3 reads CASSPSGRGSYNSPLHF. The CDR3 DNA follows: TGTGCCAGCAGCCCCTCAGGGAGGGGCTCCTATAATTCACCCCTCCACTTT.

This clonotype was seen at least ten times. This sequence joins TRBV18 and TRBJ2-7; D remains unclear. Germline V CDR1 and CDR2: KGHSH, LQKENI. With 1 base removed from V and 2 bases from J, the gap between germline ends came to 3 bases. The CDR3 totals 12 residues. CDR3 coding DNA: TGTGCCAGCTCACCACGGACCTACGAGCAGTACTTC. Protein sequence: CASSPRTYEQYF.

On this clonotype itself: At one end the junction does not follow the germline gene, possibly because of a read error. V is TRBV7-9 and J is TRBJ2-7, with 7 bases matching TRBD1. Looked up from germline, CDR1 is SEHNR and CDR2 is FQNEAQ (reference sequence). The CDR3 has 17 amino acids. CDR3 region: CASSLGWGTANSYEQYF. The DNA of the CDR3 is TGCGCCAGCAGCTTAGGCTGGGGGACAGCAAACTCCTACGAGCAGTACTTC.

This chain uses TRBV7-9 with TRBJ1-2, with a weak D call TRBD1 (5 bases). V gave up 3 bases and J gave up 5 bases, with 16 bases separating them. Germline V lookup: CDR1 SEHNR, CDR2 FQNEAQ (reference sequence). The CDR3 length is 15 residues. The CDR3 spells CASSLAGSPGYGYTF. DNA of the CDR3: TGTGCCAGCAGCTTGGCAGGGTCGCCAGGGTATGGCTACACCTTC.

The chain links TRBV7-9 to TRBJ2-1; 7 bases map to TRBD1. This CDR3 region has 15 residues. J was trimmed by 2 bases and V by 2 bases; bases with no gene match: 3. From germline, CDR1 is SEHNR and CDR2 FQNEAQ (reference sequence). The CDR3 reads CASSLSRGPYNEQFF. CDR3 coding DNA: TGTGCCAGCAGCTTAAGTAGGGGGCCCTACAATGAGCAGTTCTTC.

In this sample, this clonotype turned up many times. The chain joins TRBV29-1 to TRBJ2-2; 7 bases align to TRBD2. The CDR3 is 15 amino acids. The J segment lost 3 bases and the V segment lost 4 bases, leaving 8 bases of the junction unmatched. The germline CDR1 and CDR2 sequences are SQVTM and ANQGSEA. The chain's CDR3 is CSVVGSGTDTGELFF. The CDR3 DNA reads TGCAGCGTTGTGGGGAGCGGGACTGACACCGGGGAGCTGTTTTTT.

This clonotype has a handful of counts. V usage is TRBV25-1 and J usage is TRBJ1-1; D ambiguous. The germline gives CDR1 MGHDK, CDR2 SYGVNS. The CDR3 runs 12 residues. V lost 0 bases and J 8 bases, leaving 7 bases between the germline ends. The CDR3 nucleotides read TGTGCCAGCAGTGAATACGGGGTGGAAGCTTTCTTT. Translated, it gives CASSEYGVEAFF.

There are many counts of this clonotype. The J gene is TRBJ1-2, the V gene TRBV12-3 or TRBV12-4, with unresolved D. Trimming left V 2 bases short and J 8 bases short, with 9 bases between. The CDR3 runs 12 residues. This CDR3 reads CASSLWAVGYTF. The CDR3 DNA reads TGTGCCAGCAGTTTATGGGCAGTAGGCTACACCTTC.

This chain connects TRBV30 to TRBJ1-2, with D unresolved. Trimming stripped 8 bases from V and 5 bases from J, with 21 bases between. The CDR3 spans 14 residues. In germline, CDR1 is GTSNPN, CDR2 SVGIG (reference sequence). The chain's CDR3 is CALSPTVAPYGYTF. The DNA for the CDR3 is TGTGCCCTATCGCCGACTGTGGCCCCTTATGGCTACACCTTC.

This clonotype was found many times. The gene calls are TRBV6-1 and TRBJ1-6; no reliable D call. The germline V gene has CDR1 MNHNS and CDR2 SASEGT. The CDR3 sequence is 14 residues long. The V end was cut by 7 bases, the J end by 8 bases, with 15 bases between. In nucleotides, the CDR3 is TGTGCCAGCAACTACAAGGGAGCTTATTCACCCCTCCACTTT. Its protein product is CASNYKGAYSPLHF.

This clonotype has at least ten counts. The V call is TRBV6-1, the J call TRBJ1-2; TRBD1 matches 7 bases. Looked up from germline, CDR1 is MNHNS and CDR2 is SASEGT. V was pared by 6 bases and J by 4 bases, with 8 bases of the junction left unmatched. CDR3 length: 14 residues. CDR3 amino acids: CASSRRQGRYGYTF. For the CDR3, the DNA is TGTGCCAGCAGCCGAAGACAGGGCCGCTATGGCTACACCTTC.

The V call is TRBV20-1, the J call TRBJ2-5; 9 positions agree with TRBD1. This CDR3 spans 17 amino acids. Germline values: CDR1 DFQATT, CDR2 SNEGSKA (reference sequence). Unmatched junction bases numbered 15, after V lost 3 bases and J lost 4 bases. The CDR3 sequence is CSARDRGGGYFRETQYF. In DNA form, the CDR3 reads TGCAGTGCTAGGGACAGGGGCGGAGGTTATTTTAGAGAGACCCAGTACTTC.

As concerns this clonotype: This may come from a read error, since a much larger clone is one base off. This chain joins TRBV6-1 and TRBJ2-7, with D perhaps given as TRBD1 or TRBD2 (5 bases each). The CDR3 sequence is 13 residues long. With 7 bases removed from V and 0 bases from J, the gap between germline ends came to 10 bases. Germline CDR1 is MNHNS and CDR2 is SASEGT. The CDR3 sequence: CASTRGYSYEQYF. In DNA form, the CDR3 reads TGTGCCAGCACCCGGGGCTACTCCTACGAGCAGTACTTC.

The chain recombines TRBV28 with TRBJ2-7; D possibly corresponds to TRBD1 (6 bases). Trimming pared 0 bases from V and 3 bases from J, leaving 15 bases between. There are 16 residues in the CDR3. The germline V gene has CDR1 MDHEN and CDR2 SYDVKM. The CDR3: CASSLWDSMNLYEQYF. In DNA form, the CDR3 reads TGTGCCAGCAGTTTATGGGACAGTATGAATCTCTACGAGCAGTACTTC.

This clonotype was counted only a few times. V gene TRBV5-1 combines with J gene TRBJ2-7; the D is unclear. Germline V gene data show CDR1 as SGHRS and CDR2 as YFSETQ. The CDR3 is 14 amino acids. Trimming pared 2 bases from V and 4 bases from J, leaving 13 bases between. The CDR3 reads CASSFEVRSYEQYF. CDR3 DNA sequence: TGCGCCAGCAGCTTTGAGGTTAGGAGTTACGAGCAGTACTTC.

This clonotype was observed a few times. The chain joins TRBV9 to TRBJ1-3, with 8 positions matching TRBD1. The CDR3 loop spans 15 amino acids. Germline-derived CDR1 and CDR2 are SGDLS and YYNGEE. V shed 4 bases and J 0 bases; nucleotides not matched to a gene: 3. CDR3 DNA sequence: TGTGCCAGCAGCCCAGGGGGCCTCTCTGGAAACACCATATATTTT. Translating gives CASSPGGLSGNTIYF.

This clonotype was recorded many times. This chain joins TRBV11-2 and TRBJ1-1; D is undetermined. Germline assignment: CDR1 SGHAT and CDR2 FQNNGV. Deletions cut 0 bases from V and 10 bases from J, with 3 bases between. The CDR3 loop spans 10 amino acids. The CDR3 DNA reads as TGTGCCAGCAGCTTAGAGGGAGCTTTCTTT. Amino acids: CASSLEGAFF.

The table lists this clonotype with many counts. This chain joins TRBV12-3 or TRBV12-4 and TRBJ2-2; TRBD1 might be the D (6 bases). This CDR3 is built from 15 residues. V dropped 5 bases and J dropped 4 bases, with 14 bases sitting between them. The CDR3 bases are TGTGCCAGCAGTCCCGACAGGACACTCACCGGGGAGCTGTTTTTT. Translating it yields CASSPDRTLTGELFF.

This clonotype was counted between two and nine times. This chain connects TRBV6-1 to TRBJ2-7; the match to TRBD1 covers 7 bases. This CDR3 spans 14 amino acids. Germline V gives CDR1 MNHNS, CDR2 SASEGT. Trimming removed 6 bases from V and 2 bases from J; junction bases left unmatched: 7. CDR3: CASRETGLTYEQYF. CDR3 bases: TGTGCCAGCAGAGAGACAGGGTTAACCTACGAGCAGTACTTC.

The chain links TRBV12-3 or TRBV12-4 to TRBJ2-4; 10 bases line up with TRBD2. The V segment lost 4 bases and the J segment 1 base; nucleotides outside the gene matches: 7. The CDR3 covers 17 residues. The CDR3 bases are TGTGCCAGCAGTTGGATTGGGACTAGCGAGGCCAAAAACATTCAGTACTTC. This codes for CASSWIGTSEAKNIQYF.

The chain is built from TRBV7-9 and TRBJ2-2; D call uncertain. Germline V gives CDR1 SEHNR, CDR2 FQNEAQ (reference sequence). Trimming stripped 4 bases from V and 2 bases from J, with 11 bases between. The CDR3 spans 15 residues. Here the CDR3 DNA reads TGTGCCAGCAGCTCGGCACGAGGTAACACCGGGGAGCTGTTTTTT. Translating gives CASSSARGNTGELFF.

This clonotype was observed at least ten times. The V and J genes are TRBV20-1 and TRBJ2-5; D perhaps matches TRBD2 (5 bases). The CDR3 is made up of 14 amino acids. Per germline, CDR1 DFQATT and CDR2 SNEGSKA (reference sequence). Trimming left V 1 base short and J 3 bases short, with 12 bases between. The CDR3: CSARAGLLEETQYF. The CDR3 DNA sequence: TGCAGTGCTAGAGCGGGGTTGCTAGAAGAGACCCAGTACTTC.

This clonotype was seen a handful of times. This chain uses TRBV5-1 with TRBJ2-7; D remains unclear. This CDR3 has 12 amino acids. V shed 4 bases and J shed 6 bases, with 11 bases lying between them. CDR1 and CDR2 (germline): SGHRS, YFSETQ. CDR3 bases: TGCGCCAGCAGCCCCAGTCGCAGCGAGCAGTACTTC. Translation: CASSPSRSEQYF.